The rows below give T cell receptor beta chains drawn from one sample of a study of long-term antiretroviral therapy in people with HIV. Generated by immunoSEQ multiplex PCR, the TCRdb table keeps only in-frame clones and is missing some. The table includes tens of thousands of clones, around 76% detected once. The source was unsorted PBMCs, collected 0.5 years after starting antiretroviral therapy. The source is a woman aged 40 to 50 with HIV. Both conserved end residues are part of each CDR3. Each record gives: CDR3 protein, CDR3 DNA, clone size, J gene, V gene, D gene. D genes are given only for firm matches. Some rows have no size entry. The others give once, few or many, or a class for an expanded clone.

CDR3aa: CASSLQSGGAGGELFF
CDR3nt: TGTGCCAGCAGCCTACAGAGCGGGGGGGCCGGAGGGGAGCTGTTTTTT
abundance: -
j_gene: TRBJ2-2
v_gene: TRBV7-2
d_gene: TRBD2

CDR3aa: CASSLEDGGYEQYF
CDR3nt: TGCGCCAGCAGCTTGGAAGACGGGGGCTACGAGCAGTACTTC
abundance: -
j_gene: TRBJ2-7
v_gene: TRBV5-1
d_gene: -

CDR3aa: CASSRTGGGRPGELFF
CDR3nt: TGTGCCAGTAGTAGGACAGGGGGCGGTAGGCCCGGGGAGCTGTTTTTT
abundance: once
j_gene: TRBJ2-2
v_gene: TRBV19
d_gene: TRBD1

CDR3aa: CASRQGVNSPLHF
CDR3nt: TGTGCCAGCAGGCAGGGTGTGAATTCACCCCTCCACTTT
abundance: few
j_gene: TRBJ1-6
v_gene: TRBV6-6
d_gene: -

CDR3aa: CASSLAQGYEKLFF
CDR3nt: TGTGCCAGCAGCTTGGCCCAGGGGTACGAAAAACTGTTTTTT
abundance: -
j_gene: TRBJ1-4
v_gene: TRBV5-5
d_gene: -

CDR3aa: CATSFNRGSYEQYF
CDR3nt: TGTGCCACCAGCTTCAATAGGGGGTCCTACGAGCAGTACTTC
abundance: -
j_gene: TRBJ2-7
v_gene: TRBV15
d_gene: -

CDR3aa: CASSQVVRQGRGRGYTF
CDR3nt: TGCGCCAGCAGCCAAGTCGTTAGGCAGGGGCGCGGACGTGGCTACACCTTC
abundance: -
j_gene: TRBJ1-2
v_gene: TRBV4-1
d_gene: -

CDR3aa: CSAGTVNQPQHF
CDR3nt: TGCAGCGCCGGGACTGTGAATCAGCCCCAGCATTTT
abundance: -
j_gene: TRBJ1-5
v_gene: TRBV29-1
d_gene: -

CDR3aa: CASSWGTGNSEAFF
CDR3nt: TGTGCCAGCAGCTGGGGGACAGGGAACTCTGAAGCTTTCTTT
abundance: -
j_gene: TRBJ1-1
v_gene: TRBV5-5
d_gene: TRBD1

CDR3aa: CASTGTLGETQYF
CDR3nt: TGCGCCAGCACCGGGACACTTGGGGAGACCCAGTACTTC
abundance: -
j_gene: TRBJ2-5
v_gene: TRBV4-3
d_gene: -